This T cell receptor beta chain came from a study of CD8+CD57+ T cells in acquired aplastic anemia. The overall study: Yields of DNA that came from sorted CD4+ and CD8+ cells averaged about 3.4 ug.

Comment on this clonotype: Its cognate antigen is unknown.

Germline loops: CDR1 SGHTA, CDR2 FQGNSA. The CDR3 has 17 residues. V shed 4 bases and J shed 1 base, with 20 bases lying between them. Overall study results and limits: CD8+ Simpson's diversity showed no significant patient-control difference. It was found that about 31 CD8+ CDR3 sequences were shared between patients and controls.

The patients chosen for sequencing had shown expansion of CD8+CD57+ cells (detected by flow cytometry). Patients were untreated when blood was sampled. Both TCR beta VDJ combination and CDR3 sequence profiling were carried out. Genomic DNA was the template for this profiling. From the reads, TCRdb called clonotypes with MiXCR, one entry per CDR3 protein. In the table there are roughly 250,000 distinct CDR3 sequences, around half of which are singletons. The rearrangement uses TRBV7-2 and TRBJ2-7; D might be TRBD1 or TRBD2, each matching 6 bases. The sequence came from a human donor with aplastic anemia. The sample consisted of sorted CD4+, CD8+, or CD8+CD57+ T cells (not recorded which) from PBMCs. CDR3 sequence: CASSSPTTGRRSYEQYF. In DNA form, the CDR3 reads TGTGCCAGCAGCTCACCGACCACAGGGAGGAGGTCCTACGAGCAGTACTTC. Full variable domain (missing parts from reference TRBV7-2 and TRBJ2-7): GAGVSQSPSNKVTEKGKDVELRCDPISGHTALYWYRQSLGQGLEFLIYFQGNSAPDKSGLPSDRFSAERTGGSVSTLTIQRTQQEDSAVYLCASSSPTTGRRSYEQYFGPGTRLTVT.